This passage covers 18 T cell receptor beta chains from one sample sequenced in a study of T cell responses to AZD1222 COVID-19 vaccine. The data were produced by immunoSEQ multiplex PCR, yet TCRdb's version contains in-frame clones alone and is incomplete. This repertoire shows 20,000 or so clones, about four fifths found once; its top ten account for 15% to 20%. Sequencing used peripheral blood, obtained 28 days after the second AZD1222 dose. The source is an adult who received the AZD1222 COVID-19 vaccine.

The chain uses TRBV24-1 and TRBJ2-3; D unclear. CDR1 is KGHDR and CDR2 is SFDVKD in the germline V gene. The V and J ends lost 1 base and 1 base respectively, with 8 bases between them. This CDR3 region has 15 residues. CDR3 nucleotide sequence: TGTGCCACCAGTGATTTTTCAGGAGGCACAGATACGCAGTATTTT. This sequence encodes CATSDFSGGTDTQYF.

The chain has TRBV6-5 and TRBJ1-2; a weak D match, TRBD1 (5 bases). Trimming took 0 bases from V and 4 from J, leaving 12 bases between them. CDR1 is MNHEY and CDR2 is SVGAGI in the germline V gene. The CDR3 is 15 residues long. The CDR3 region has the DNA TGTGCCAGCAGTTACTCGTCTCGGGACCCCTATGGCTACACCTTC. Its protein product is CASSYSSRDPYGYTF.

This clone was detected once. The CDR3 loop is CASSFLAGGQETQYF. Written as DNA, the CDR3 is TGTGCCAGCAGTTTCTTAGCGGGAGGACAAGAGACCCAGTACTTC. The chain uses TRBV28 and TRBJ2-5, with TRBD2 matching over 10 bases. The CDR3 contains 15 residues. J lost 2 bases, V lost 3 bases, and 3 bases had no gene match. Germline lookup yields CDR1 MDHEN and CDR2 SYDVKM.

The chain carries TRBV12-3 or TRBV12-4 and TRBJ1-6; TRBD1 might be the D (6 bases). V gave up 7 bases and J gave up 4 bases, with 8 bases separating them. This CDR3 contains 13 residues. The CDR3 DNA follows: TGTGCCAGCACAGGACAGTATAATTCACCCCTCCACTTT. This codes for CASTGQYNSPLHF.

The chain combines TRBV6-5 with TRBJ1-5; no definite D call. The CDR3 covers 13 residues. V was pared by 5 bases and J by 4 bases, with 9 bases between. Germline V gene lookup returns CDR1 MNHEY and CDR2 SVGAGI. CDR3 in DNA: TGTGCCAGCAGTCAGACGTATAATCAGCCCCAGCATTTT. Its protein product is CASSQTYNQPQHF.

This rearrangement joins TRBV18 to TRBJ2-5; TRBD1 might be the D (6 bases). The germline V gene has CDR1 KGHSH and CDR2 LQKENI. Between the trimmed V and J ends, which lost 4 bases and 5 bases, there was a span of 14 bases. The CDR3 is 14 residues long. CDR3 sequence reads: CASSLVRGRETQYF. For the CDR3, the DNA is TGTGCCAGCTCACTGGTCAGGGGAAGGGAGACCCAGTACTTC.

The V call is TRBV7-6, the J call TRBJ2-1; a weak D match, TRBD1 (6 bases). Germline V gene sequence: CDR1 SGHVS, CDR2 FNYEAQ. V dropped 3 bases and J dropped 0 bases, with 12 bases sitting between them. The CDR3 runs to 16 residues. This CDR3 reads CASSFRGSSSYNEQFF. CDR3 DNA sequence: TGTGCCAGCAGCTTTAGGGGGTCTAGCTCCTACAATGAGCAGTTCTTC.

The rearrangement joins TRBV5-1 to TRBJ2-4; 8 bases map to TRBD1. The junction had 8 bases not matched to a gene; V was cut back by 4 bases and J by 5 bases. This CDR3 has 15 amino acids. Germline V gene data show CDR1 as SGHRS and CDR2 as YFSETQ. CDR3 nucleotides: TGCGCCAGCAGCCGCGGACAGGGAGGCCAAAACATTCAGTACTTC. Translation: CASSRGQGGQNIQYF.

This clone came up once. The chain employs TRBV4-3 and TRBJ2-1, with TRBD2 as a possible D gene (6 bases). The germline gives CDR1 LGHNA, CDR2 YSLEER. V was cut by 0 bases and J by 8 bases, with 14 bases left in between. CDR3 length: 15 residues. The CDR3 region is CASSQDRGSNDEQFF. Here the CDR3 DNA reads TGCGCCAGCAGCCAAGATCGGGGGAGTAACGATGAGCAGTTCTTC.

CDR3 sequence reads: CASSSLPGLTSEQFF. The CDR3 DNA reads as TGTGCCAGCAGTTCCCTTCCGGGACTTACTAGTGAGCAGTTCTTC. This chain joins TRBV28 and TRBJ2-1; D perhaps matches TRBD2 (6 bases). The CDR3 is 15 residues long. Germline V gene data show CDR1 as MDHEN and CDR2 as SYDVKM. V shed 4 bases and J shed 9 bases, with 19 bases lying between them. Supplemented by reference TRBV28 and TRBJ2-1, the full variable domain reads DVKVTQSSRYLVKRTGEKVFLECVQDMDHENMFWYRQDPGLGLRLIYFSYDVKMKEKGDIPEGYSVSREKKERFSLILESASTNQTSMYLCASSSLPGLTSEQFFGPGTRLTVL.

The sample holds one count of this clone. The V and J genes are TRBV27 and TRBJ2-7; TRBD1 might be the D (5 bases). V gave up 6 bases and J gave up 5 bases, with 17 bases separating them. The germline gives CDR1 MNHEY, CDR2 SMNVEV (reference sequence). The CDR3 extends over 14 amino acids. CDR3 DNA sequence: TGTGCCAGCAGCCCGTCTAGGGGTCACCACGAGCAGTACTTC. This encodes CASSPSRGHHEQYF.

The chain combines TRBV4-3 with TRBJ1-4, with 7 bases lining up with TRBD1. The CDR3 runs to 15 residues. Trimming removed 0 bases from V and 4 bases from J; junction bases left unmatched: 2. In germline, CDR1 is LGHNA, CDR2 YSLEER. The chain's CDR3 is CASSQDWDSNEKLFF. DNA for the CDR3: TGCGCCAGCAGCCAAGATTGGGACAGTAATGAAAAACTGTTTTTT.

This clone showed up just a few times. This chain links TRBV5-6 with TRBJ2-7; D unresolved. V lost 0 bases and J lost 2, with 9 bases in between. CDR1 and CDR2 (germline): SGHDT, YYEEEE. This CDR3 has 14 residues. CDR3 in DNA: TGTGCCAGCAGCTTGGGGGTAGAGACCTACGAGCAGTACTTC. Protein product: CASSLGVETYEQYF. Full variable domain (outside the CDR3, taken from reference TRBV5-6 and TRBJ2-7): DAGVTQSPTHLIKTRGQQVTLRCSPKSGHDTVSWYQQALGQGPQFIFQYYEEEERQRGNFPDRFSGHQFPNYSSELNVNALLLGDSALYLCASSLGVETYEQYFGPGTRLTVT.

The CDR3 loop is CSVSGASTDTQYF. CDR3 bases: TGCAGCGTCTCGGGGGCGAGCACAGATACGCAGTATTTT. The V gene is TRBV29-1, the J gene TRBJ2-3, with D perhaps being TRBD1 or TRBD2 (6 bases each). The CDR3 loop spans 13 amino acids. The ends were cut back, 6 bases at V and 0 bases at J, with 10 bases in the middle. Germline V gene lookup returns CDR1 SQVTM and CDR2 ANQGSEA.

The chain has TRBV11-3 and TRBJ2-2; TRBD2 might be the D (6 bases). CDR1 and CDR2 (germline): SGHNT, YENEEA. The CDR3 contains 13 residues. V was shortened by 6 bases and J by 3 bases, with 8 bases between the two germline ends. CDR3: CASRWGDTGELFF. DNA for the CDR3: TGTGCCAGCAGGTGGGGGGACACCGGGGAGCTGTTTTTT.

This chain joins TRBV10-2 and TRBJ2-5; 7 bases align to TRBD1. From germline, CDR1 is WSHSY and CDR2 SAAADI. Unmatched junction bases numbered 4, after V lost 2 bases and J lost 4 bases. This CDR3 contains 14 residues. CDR3 amino acids: CASSEGTERETQYF. Written as DNA, the CDR3 is TGCGCCAGCAGTGAGGGGACAGAGAGAGAGACCCAGTACTTC.

The rearrangement uses TRBV7-6 and TRBJ2-1, with D perhaps matching TRBD2 (6 bases). Germline V gives CDR1 SGHVS, CDR2 FNYEAQ. V shed 2 bases and J shed 2 bases, with 22 bases lying between them. This CDR3 spans 19 amino acids. The CDR3 loop reads CASSLTPGRREPAYNEQFF. In nucleotides, the CDR3 is TGTGCCAGCAGCTTAACCCCGGGGAGGCGGGAACCGGCCTACAATGAGCAGTTCTTC.

This clone was counted a few times. This chain joins TRBV10-3 and TRBJ2-2; D gene unclear. Germline values: CDR1 ENHRY, CDR2 SYGVKD. V gave up 8 bases and J gave up 0 bases, with 1 base separating them. This CDR3 is 11 amino acids long. As DNA, the CDR3 is TGTGCCATCGCGAACACCGGGGAGCTGTTTTTT. Protein: CAIANTGELFF.